One sample yielded the 12 T cell receptor beta chains listed below, sequenced in a study of shared clonotypes between healthy human individuals. The method was immunoSEQ multiplex PCR; TCRdb's version includes in-frame clones alone and lacks a portion of them. The table has roughly 410,000 clones, approximately 96% seen once. Sequencing was performed on memory CD8+ T cells sorted from blood. Subset in this sample: CD45RO+ cells pooled with CCR7-negative TemRA cells. Receptors were obtained from a man aged 30-40 years in good health.

The rearrangement links TRBV6-1 to TRBJ2-1; 8 bases fit TRBD1. CDR1 and CDR2 from the germline V gene are MNHNS and SASEGT. CDR3 size: 17 residues. The V gene end was trimmed by 3 bases and the J gene end by 6 bases; junction bases not matched to a gene: 13. CDR3 nucleotide sequence: TGTGCCAGCAGTGATAGCCGCCGGACAGGGCCCGTCAATGAGCAGTTCTTC. Amino acid sequence: CASSDSRRTGPVNEQFF.

The CDR3 protein is CASSLRDRRLNTEAFF. The CDR3 nucleotides read TGTGCCAGCAGCTTAAGGGACAGGCGATTGAACACTGAAGCTTTCTTT. The chain links TRBV5-4 to TRBJ1-1; 8 bases align to TRBD1. Germline V lookup: CDR1 SGHNT, CDR2 YYREEE (reference sequence). The V gene end was trimmed by 2 bases and the J gene end by 0 bases; junction bases not matched to a gene: 6. The CDR3 length is 16 residues.

The chain combines TRBV28 with TRBJ1-4; no clear D gene. Trimming removed 5 bases at V and 7 bases at J, with 17 bases between. Per the germline V gene, CDR1 is MDHEN and CDR2 is SYDVKM. The CDR3 runs 15 residues. This CDR3 is CASSTTSRGREKLFF. DNA for the CDR3: TGTGCCAGCAGTACCACCTCCCGAGGGCGTGAAAAACTGTTTTTT.

This chain links TRBV5-1 with TRBJ2-5, with D maybe TRBD2 (5 bases). V was cut by 4 bases and J by 1 base, with 8 bases left in between. Germline V gene lookup returns CDR1 SGHRS and CDR2 YFSETQ. This CDR3 is 13 amino acids long. CDR3 in amino acids: CASSKRRQETQYF. CDR3 bases: TGCGCCAGCAGCAAGCGGCGCCAAGAGACCCAGTACTTC.

This clone has only one observation. This chain links TRBV6-6 with TRBJ1-2; D may be TRBD1 (5 bases). Trimming cost V 7 bases and J 5 bases, with 20 bases left between them. The CDR3 contains 15 residues. CDR1 MNHNY and CDR2 SVGAGI come from the germline V gene (reference sequence). DNA of the CDR3: TGTGCCAGCACTCCCTTGACAGTCGGTAATTATGGCTACACCTTC. It specifies CASTPLTVGNYGYTF.

This sequence joins TRBV6-5 and TRBJ1-5, with 9 bases that match TRBD1. The CDR3 is made up of 13 amino acids. V gave up 6 bases and J gave up 7 bases; unmatched junction bases: 4. Germline CDR1 reads MNHEY; CDR2 reads SVGAGI. The CDR3 nucleotides are TGTGCCAGCAGAGAGGGACAGGGACAGCCCCAGCATTTT. Its translation is CASREGQGQPQHF.

V and J are TRBV5-1 and TRBJ2-1; TRBD2 matches 9 bases. Germline CDR1 is SGHRS and CDR2 is YFSETQ. This CDR3 comprises 17 residues. V trimming: 4 bases; J trimming: 8 bases; junction bases outside the gene matches: 16. Written as DNA, the CDR3 is TGCGCCAGCAGCAGCCCCTATAGCGGGAGAACTCAGGATGAGCAGTTCTTC. Protein product: CASSSPYSGRTQDEQFF.

The rearrangement uses TRBV30 and TRBJ1-5; D is undetermined. Germline loops: CDR1 GTSNPN, CDR2 SVGIG (reference sequence). With 0 bases removed from V and 6 bases from J, the gap between germline ends came to 9 bases. The CDR3 extends over 13 amino acids. The CDR3 DNA follows: TGTGCCTGGAGTGTTACTCCAAGTCAGCCCCAGCATTTT. Encoded protein: CAWSVTPSQPQHF.

This clone was seen a few times. The rearrangement joins TRBV5-6 to TRBJ1-2; D gene ambiguous. Trimming stripped 4 bases from V and 2 bases from J, with 9 bases between. This CDR3 comprises 13 residues. Germline V gene sequence: CDR1 SGHDT, CDR2 YYEEEE. The CDR3 protein is CASSPGLNYGYTF. CDR3 coding DNA: TGTGCCAGCAGCCCCGGACTGAACTATGGCTACACCTTC.

The chain recombines TRBV18 with TRBJ2-5; 9 nucleotides match TRBD2. With 5 bases clipped from V and 2 bases from J, the junction kept 3 bases outside the gene matches. Per germline, CDR1 KGHSH and CDR2 LQKENI. This CDR3 spans 14 amino acids. This CDR3 is CASSKGLAQETQYF. CDR3 nucleotides: TGTGCCAGCTCAAAAGGACTAGCGCAAGAGACCCAGTACTTC.

This rearrangement joins TRBV5-8 to TRBJ1-1; 7 bases line up with TRBD1. This CDR3 has 15 amino acids. Per the germline V gene, CDR1 is SGHTS and CDR2 is YDEGEE. V lost 4 bases, J lost 0 bases, and 6 bases stayed unmatched. The CDR3 loop reads CASSVRDRLNTEAFF. CDR3 in DNA: TGTGCCAGCAGCGTCCGGGACAGATTGAACACTGAAGCTTTCTTT.

The DNA of the CDR3 is TGTGCCAGTAGCCTTACCGGGACTTGGAAACAAAACACTGAAGCTTTCTTT. This codes for CASSLTGTWKQNTEAFF. The chain recombines TRBV19 with TRBJ1-1; possible D gene TRBD1, 5 bases. Germline-derived CDR1 and CDR2 are LNHDA and SQIVND (reference sequence). V dropped 6 bases and J dropped 2 bases, with 22 bases sitting between them. The CDR3 runs 17 residues. Variable domain in full (rest from reference TRBV19 and TRBJ1-1): DGGITQSPKYLFRKEGQNVTLSCEQNLNHDAMYWYRQDPGQGLRLIYYSQIVNDFQKGDIAEGYSVSREKKESFPLTVTSAQKNPTAFYLCASSLTGTWKQNTEAFFGQGTRLTVV.